This TCR beta chain was observed in a study of response to subunit inactivated influenza vaccine. Study conclusions and caveats: Seasonal influenza vaccination, on each occasion, was suggested by the authors to recruit few new T cells.

A single record per CDR3 protein comes from TCRdb applying MiXCR to the RT-PCR reads. This table holds roughly 150,000 distinct CDR3 sequences, approximately 11% found once. In this sample, this clonotype turned up many times. The antigen remains undetermined. V shed 5 bases, J shed 2 bases, and the junction held 6 bases outside the gene matches. The CDR3 totals 15 residues. Germline CDR1 reads MDHEN; CDR2 reads SYDVKM. The chain combines TRBV28 with TRBJ2-3; 8 nucleotides line up with TRBD1. This specimen consisted of non-naive T cells sorted from PBMCs, obtained 40 to 50 days after vaccination. The clonotype originates from a man aged 50-59 years who received an inactivated influenza vaccine. The CDR3 DNA is TGTGCCAGCAGTGACTGGACAGGGCTCACAGATACGCAGTATTTT. It specifies CASSDWTGLTDTQYF.